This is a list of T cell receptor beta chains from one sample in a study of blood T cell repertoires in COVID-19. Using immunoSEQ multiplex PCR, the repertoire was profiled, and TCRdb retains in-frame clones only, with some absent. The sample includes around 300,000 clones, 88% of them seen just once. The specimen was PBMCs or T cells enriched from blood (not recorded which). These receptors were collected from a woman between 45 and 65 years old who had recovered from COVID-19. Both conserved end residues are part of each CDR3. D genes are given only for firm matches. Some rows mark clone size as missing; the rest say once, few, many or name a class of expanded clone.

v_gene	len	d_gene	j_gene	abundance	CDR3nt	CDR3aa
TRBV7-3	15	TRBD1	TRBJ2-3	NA	TGTGCCAGCAGCCCCGGGGGACAGGGTGTAGATACGCAGTATTTT	CASSPGGQGVDTQYF
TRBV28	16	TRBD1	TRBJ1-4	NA	TGTGCCAGCAGTCTTGCAGGGGGCGGAGATAATGAAAAACTGTTTTTT	CASSLAGGGDNEKLFF
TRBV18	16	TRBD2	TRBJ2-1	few	TGTGCCAGCTCATCCTGGACTAGCGGGAGGCGGGATGAGCAGTTCTTC	CASSSWTSGRRDEQFF
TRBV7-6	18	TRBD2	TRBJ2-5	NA	TGTGCCAGCAGCCCAGCTGGGACTAGCGGGAGCATGGGGGAGACCCAGTACTTC	CASSPAGTSGSMGETQYF
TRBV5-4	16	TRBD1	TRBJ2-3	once	TGTGCCAGCAGCAGCTTAGGACAGGGAGACACAGATACGCAGTATTTT	CASSSLGQGDTDTQYF
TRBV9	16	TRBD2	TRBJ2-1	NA	TGTGCCAGCAGCGAATCTCTAGCGGGAGTTTTGGATGAGCAGTTCTTC	CASSESLAGVLDEQFF
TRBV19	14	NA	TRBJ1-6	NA	TGTGCCAGTAGTATTCCTCAGGGAAGATCACCCCTCCACTTT	CASSIPQGRSPLHF
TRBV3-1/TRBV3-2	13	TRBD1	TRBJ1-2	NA	TGTGCCAGTTCCCGGGACAGGGTCTATGGCTACACCTTC	CASSRDRVYGYTF
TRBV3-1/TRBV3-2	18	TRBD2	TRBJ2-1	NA	TGTGCCAGCAGCCAAGCCTCAAGCTCCGCCCTAGCGGGAGATCGGGAGTTCTTC	CASSQASSSALAGDREFF
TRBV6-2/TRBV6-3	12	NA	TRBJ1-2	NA	TGTGCCAGCAGCAGTAGACAGGATGGCTACACCTTC	CASSSRQDGYTF
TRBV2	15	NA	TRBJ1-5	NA	TGTGCCAGCAACAGAGATGACCGCAGCAATCAGCCCCAGCATTTT	CASNRDDRSNQPQHF
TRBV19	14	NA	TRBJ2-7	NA	TGTGCCAGTAGTCTCTCCAGGGGCTCCTACGAGCAGTACTTC	CASSLSRGSYEQYF
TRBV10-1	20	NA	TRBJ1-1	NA	TGCGCCAGCAGTGATTGGACAGCACCTTCCTTAAAGGAAATGAACACTGAAGCTTTCTTT	CASSDWTAPSLKEMNTEAFF
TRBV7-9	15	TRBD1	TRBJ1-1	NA	TGTGCCAGCAGCCAGACAGGGGGCCTGAACACTGAAGCTTTCTTT	CASSQTGGLNTEAFF
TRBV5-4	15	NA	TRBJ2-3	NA	TGTGCCAGCAGCTTGTGGTTGATCGGGACAGATACGCAGTATTTT	CASSLWLIGTDTQYF
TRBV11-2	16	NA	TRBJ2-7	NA	TGTGCCAGCAGCTTTATCGGTTCGGCTAGCTCCTACGAGCAGTACTTC	CASSFIGSASSYEQYF
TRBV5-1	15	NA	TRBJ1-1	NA	TGCGCCAGCAGCTTGGCCGTTATAGGGGTGGCTGAAGCTTTCTTT	CASSLAVIGVAEAFF
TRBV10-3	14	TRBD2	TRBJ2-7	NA	TGTGCCATCAGTGGATCCCGCGGGAGTTACGAGCAGTACTTC	CAISGSRGSYEQYF
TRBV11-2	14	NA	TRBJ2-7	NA	TGTGCCAGCGGATCGTCGGCGGGGCCCTACGAGCAGTACTTC	CASGSSAGPYEQYF
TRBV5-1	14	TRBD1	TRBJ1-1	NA	TGCGCCAGCAGCCCCGGGACAGTTAACACTGAAGCTTTCTTT	CASSPGTVNTEAFF
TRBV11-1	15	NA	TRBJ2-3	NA	TGTGCCAGCAGCTTACAGGGTTTTACGACAGATACGCAGTATTTT	CASSLQGFTTDTQYF
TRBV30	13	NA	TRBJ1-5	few	TGTGCCTGGAGTGAGGACAGAAATCAGCCCCAGCATTTT	CAWSEDRNQPQHF
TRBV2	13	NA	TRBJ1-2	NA	TGTGCCAGCGTTGCTTCGGTGGTCGGGGGCTACACCTTC	CASVASVVGGYTF
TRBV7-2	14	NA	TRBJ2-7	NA	TGTGCCAGCAGCTTAAGGGACAACCTGTACGAGCAGTACTTC	CASSLRDNLYEQYF
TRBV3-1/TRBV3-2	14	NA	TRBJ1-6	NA	TGTGCCAGCAGCCCCGGGTCCCGGATAGCACCCCTCCACTTT	CASSPGSRIAPLHF
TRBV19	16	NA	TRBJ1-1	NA	TGTGCCAGTAGTATAGAAATAACCAGGTTGAACACTGAAGCTTTCTTT	CASSIEITRLNTEAFF
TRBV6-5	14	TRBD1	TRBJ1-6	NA	TGTGCCAGCAGGGGACAGTACTATAATTCACCCCTCCACTTT	CASRGQYYNSPLHF
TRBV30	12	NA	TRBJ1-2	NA	TGTGCCTGGAGTCGGGGTAACTATGGCTACACCTTC	CAWSRGNYGYTF
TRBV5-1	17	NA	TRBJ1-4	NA	TGCGCCAGCAGCTTGCGCTCTCGACAGGCAACTAATGAAAAACTGTTTTTT	CASSLRSRQATNEKLFF
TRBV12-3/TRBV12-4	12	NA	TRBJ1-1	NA	TGTGCCAGCAGTTTCCGGAACACTGAAGCTTTCTTT	CASSFRNTEAFF
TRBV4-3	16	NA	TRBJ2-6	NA	TGCGCCAGCAGCCAAGATCACAGTGCTGGGGCCAACGTCCTGACTTTC	CASSQDHSAGANVLTF
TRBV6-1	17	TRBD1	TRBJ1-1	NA	TGTGCCAGCAGTGGAACGGGACAGGGGATGATGAACACTGAAGCTTTCTTT	CASSGTGQGMMNTEAFF
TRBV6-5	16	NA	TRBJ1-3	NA	TGTGCCAGCAGTTACTCGATCAGGCCAGCTGGAAACACCATATATTTT	CASSYSIRPAGNTIYF
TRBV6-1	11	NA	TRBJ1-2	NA	TGTGCCAGCAGTGACGGGGGTAGCTACACCTTC	CASSDGGSYTF
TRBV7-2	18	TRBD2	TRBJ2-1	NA	TGTGCCAGCAGCTTAGTGGGACTAGCGGGATTATCCTACAATGAGCAGTTCTTC	CASSLVGLAGLSYNEQFF
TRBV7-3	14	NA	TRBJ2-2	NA	TGTGCCAGCAGCTCTCTCTCGAACACCGGGGAGCTGTTTTTT	CASSSLSNTGELFF
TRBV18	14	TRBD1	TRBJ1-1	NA	TGTGCCAGCTCACCGCAGGGGGCTCCGACTGAAGCTTTCTTT	CASSPQGAPTEAFF
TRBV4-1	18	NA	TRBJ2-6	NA	TGCGCCAGCAGCCAAGTTCCAGGGGGGAATTCTGGGGCCAACGTCCTGACTTTC	CASSQVPGGNSGANVLTF
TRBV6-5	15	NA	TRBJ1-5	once	TGTGCCAGCAGTCGACTGAGTTATAGCAATCAGCCCCAGCATTTT	CASSRLSYSNQPQHF
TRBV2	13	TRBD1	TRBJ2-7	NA	TGTGCCAGCGGAACAGGGGTGACCTACGAGCAGTACTTC	CASGTGVTYEQYF
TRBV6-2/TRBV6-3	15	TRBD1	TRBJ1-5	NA	TGTGCCAGCAGCCCTCGGGACAGGACAAATCAGCCCCAGCATTTT	CASSPRDRTNQPQHF
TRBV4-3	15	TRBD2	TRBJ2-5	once	TGCGCCAGCAGCCCTCAAGCGGGAGCCCGAGAGACCCAGTACTTC	CASSPQAGARETQYF
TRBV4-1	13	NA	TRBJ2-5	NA	TGCGCCAGCAGCCAAGACTCGAGAGAGACCCAGTACTTC	CASSQDSRETQYF
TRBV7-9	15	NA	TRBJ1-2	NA	TGTGCCAGCAGCTTATCAGGGAACCCTAGCTATGGCTACACCTTC	CASSLSGNPSYGYTF
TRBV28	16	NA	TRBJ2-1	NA	TGTGCCAGCAGTCCCATGACTCCGGGAGCTAACAATGAGCAGTTCTTC	CASSPMTPGANNEQFF
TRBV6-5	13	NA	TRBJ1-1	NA	TGTGCCAGCAGTAAGACAGAGAACACTGAAGCTTTCTTT	CASSKTENTEAFF
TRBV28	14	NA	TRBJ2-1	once	TGTGCCAGCAGAGCCAGCGGGCGATACAATGAGCAGTTCTTC	CASRASGRYNEQFF
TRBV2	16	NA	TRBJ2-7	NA	TGTGCCAGCAGTCAGACACTTACCACTGCTTCCTACGAGCAGTACTTC	CASSQTLTTASYEQYF
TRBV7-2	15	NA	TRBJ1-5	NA	TGTGCCAGCAGCTTAAGCGGAAGAAGCAATCAGCCCCAGCATTTT	CASSLSGRSNQPQHF
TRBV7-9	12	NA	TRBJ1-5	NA	TGTGCCAGCAGCTTCCTCAATCAGCCCCAGCATTTT	CASSFLNQPQHF
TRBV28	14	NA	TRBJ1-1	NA	TGTGCCAGCAGTTTACGGGGGAGGTACACTGAAGCTTTCTTT	CASSLRGRYTEAFF
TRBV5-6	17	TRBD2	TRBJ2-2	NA	TGTGCCAGCAGCTTCAAACCACTAGCGGGAGGGACCGGGGAGCTGTTTTTT	CASSFKPLAGGTGELFF
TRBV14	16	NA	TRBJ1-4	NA	TGTGCCAGCAGCCAAACACCCCGGACAGCTAATGAAAAACTGTTTTTT	CASSQTPRTANEKLFF
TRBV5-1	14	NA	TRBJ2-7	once	TGCGCCAGCAGCTCTGGGACACCCCGGGACGAGCAGTACTTC	CASSSGTPRDEQYF